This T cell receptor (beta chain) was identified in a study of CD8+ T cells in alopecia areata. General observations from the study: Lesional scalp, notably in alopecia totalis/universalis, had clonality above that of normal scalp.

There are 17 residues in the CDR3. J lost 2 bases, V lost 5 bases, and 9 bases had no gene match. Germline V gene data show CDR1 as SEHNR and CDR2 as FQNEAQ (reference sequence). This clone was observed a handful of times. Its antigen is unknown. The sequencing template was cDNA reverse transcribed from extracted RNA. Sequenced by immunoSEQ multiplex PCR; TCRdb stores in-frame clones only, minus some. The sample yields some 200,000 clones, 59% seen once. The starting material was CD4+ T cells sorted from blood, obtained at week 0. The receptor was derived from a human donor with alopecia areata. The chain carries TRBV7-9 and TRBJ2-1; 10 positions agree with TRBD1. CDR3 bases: TGTGCCAGCAGCCCTAGAGTTGGACAGGGGGCCTACAATGAGCAGTTCTTC. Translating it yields CASSPRVGQGAYNEQFF.